The next 12 T cell receptor beta chains were all read from a single sample in a study of neurological immune-mediated disorders. TCRdb fed the 5' RACE reads into MiXCR, producing one record per CDR3 protein. The top ten hold around 2.2% of the sample, which has fewer than 85,000 distinct CDR3 sequences, approximately 5% seen once. Source material: PBMCs. These receptor sequences come from a woman in her sixties or seventies with multiple sclerosis.

Ten or more counts support this clonotype. This chain links TRBV7-2 with TRBJ2-1; D tentatively reads TRBD1 or TRBD2 (5 bases each). Trimming took 5 bases from V and 15 from J, leaving 20 bases between them. CDR1 and CDR2 from the germline V gene are SGHTA and FQGNSA. The CDR3 is 13 residues long. The CDR3 reads CASSTPGTPYPFF. CDR3 bases: TGTGCCAGCAGCACCCCCGGGACCCCTTATCCGTTCTTC.

Comments on this clonotype: This clone may be a read error of a much larger clone one base away. V gene TRBV6-2 or TRBV6-3 combines with J gene TRBJ2-6; D is perhaps TRBD1 (5 bases). Germline loops: CDR1 MNHEY, CDR2 SVGEGT. This CDR3 is 15 amino acids long. The CDR3 nucleotides read TGTGCCAGCAGAACCGACAACTCTGGGGCCAAAGTCCTGACTTTC. Translating it yields CASRTDNSGAKVLTF.

This clonotype came up a few times. This sequence joins TRBV3-1 and TRBJ1-5; D call uncertain. Trimming removed 1 base at V and 1 base at J, with 8 bases between. Germline V gives CDR1 LGHDT, CDR2 YNNKEL (reference sequence). There are 15 residues in the CDR3. CDR3: CASSQGPRSNQPQHF. For the CDR3, the DNA is TGTGCCAGCAGCCAAGGGCCAAGGAGCAATCAGCCCCAGCATTTT.

This clonotype was detected ten times or more. The V call is TRBV5-1, the J call TRBJ2-5; D possibly corresponds to TRBD2 (6 bases). CDR3 size: 16 residues. CDR1 is SGHRS, CDR2 YFSETQ, per germline. V lost 0 bases and J lost 6, with 18 bases in between. The CDR3 bases are TGCGCCAGCAGCTTGGAGAAGACTAGGGGCTCGAAGACCCAGTACTTC. Translated, it gives CASSLEKTRGSKTQYF.

The chain has TRBV12-3 or TRBV12-4 and TRBJ2-1, with TRBD1 matching 10 bases. V trimming: 4 bases; J trimming: 7 bases; junction bases outside the gene matches: 13. The CDR3 sequence is 17 residues long. In DNA form, the CDR3 reads TGTGCCAGCAGTTCGGGACAGGGGTCTCACTCGGGGAATGAGCAGTTCTTC. This sequence encodes CASSSGQGSHSGNEQFF.

The sample holds many counts of this clonotype. The chain couples TRBV6-6 to TRBJ2-5; 7 nucleotides agree with TRBD2. V shed 8 bases and J 2 bases; nucleotides not matched to a gene: 8. The CDR3 is 14 amino acids. In germline, CDR1 is MNHNY, CDR2 SVGAGI (reference sequence). The CDR3 spells CASLRDYLQETQYF. The CDR3 coding sequence is TGTGCCAGCCTCCGGGACTACCTACAAGAGACCCAGTACTTC.

Many counts were recorded for this clonotype. V gene TRBV20-1 combines with J gene TRBJ2-2; D not certain. This CDR3 has 14 amino acids. Germline CDR1 is DFQATT and CDR2 is SNEGSKA (reference sequence). Between the trimmed V and J ends, which lost 3 bases and 0 bases, there was a span of 8 bases. For the CDR3, the DNA is TGCAGTGCTAGTCATAGCCCGAACACCGGGGAGCTGTTTTTT. The encoded protein is CSASHSPNTGELFF.

This clonotype turned up a few times. The chain carries TRBV6-5 and TRBJ2-6, with D possibly called TRBD1 or TRBD2 (6 bases each). From germline, CDR1 is MNHEY and CDR2 SVGAGI. The CDR3 consists of 21 residues. V dropped 2 bases and J dropped 12 bases, with 35 bases sitting between them. The CDR3 DNA is TGTGCCAGCAGTTACGCGTTGGGGGCTGATTCAGCGGGCGGTTCTAGGGGCGTCCTGACTTTC. Protein: CASSYALGADSAGGSRGVLTF.

This clonotype was detected many times. The rearrangement uses TRBV7-9 and TRBJ2-3; the match to TRBD2 covers 7 bases. Germline CDR1 is SEHNR and CDR2 is FQNEAQ (reference sequence). The V segment lost 2 bases and the J segment 5 bases; nucleotides outside the gene matches: 4. The CDR3 sequence is 14 residues long. The CDR3 nucleotides read TGTGCCAGCAGCTTAAGCGGGGTGGTAGATACGCAGTATTTT. Translated, it gives CASSLSGVVDTQYF.

This clonotype was seen repeatedly, ten times or more. CDR3 sequence reads: CASSQSKVGPYEQYF. DNA for the CDR3: TGTGCCAGCAGCCAATCTAAAGTCGGGCCCTACGAGCAGTACTTC. The rearrangement uses TRBV16 and TRBJ2-7; D unresolved. CDR3 length equals 15 residues. Trimming shortened V by 0 bases and J by 2 bases, and 11 bases separated the two germline ends. Germline-derived CDR1 and CDR2 are KGHSY and FQNENV.

Many counts were recorded for this clonotype. The CDR3 region is CASARGGLEAKNIQYF. Written as DNA, the CDR3 is TGTGCCAGCGCTAGGGGCGGACTAGAGGCCAAAAACATTCAGTACTTC. This chain connects TRBV5-5 to TRBJ2-4, with 7 bases matching TRBD2. J gave up 1 base and V 7 bases, and 11 bases lay outside the gene matches. Germline-derived CDR1 and CDR2 are SGHKS and YYEKEE (reference sequence). The CDR3 extends over 16 amino acids.

This clonotype has ten or more counts. CDR3 DNA sequence: TGTGCCAGCAGCTTGCTCGCGGGGGTCACAGATACGCAGTATTTT. Encoded protein: CASSLLAGVTDTQYF. The chain has TRBV5-6 and TRBJ2-3; 7 positions agree with TRBD2. V trimming: 1 base; J trimming: 2 bases; junction bases outside the gene matches: 4. The CDR3 spans 15 residues. CDR1 and CDR2 from the germline V gene are SGHDT and YYEEEE. Supplemented by reference TRBV5-6 and TRBJ2-3, the full variable domain reads DAGVTQSPTHLIKTRGQQVTLRCSPKSGHDTVSWYQQALGQGPQFIFQYYEEEERQRGNFPDRFSGHQFPNYSSELNVNALLLGDSALYLCASSLLAGVTDTQYFGPGTRLTVL.